The text below deals with one T cell receptor beta chain. Original handling: Estimates of nucleated cell counts were drawn from the amplification of reference gene primers. Only in-frame clones appear in the TCRdb table, and some are missing; sequencing was by immunoSEQ multiplex PCR. V and J calls and clone size follow that table, whereas D and trimming were derived from the DNA. The sample consists of 200,000 or so clones, 84% of them appearing once. The V end was cut by 5 bases, the J end by 1 base, with 13 bases between. The germline V gene has CDR1 SGHTA and CDR2 FQGNSA. This CDR3 region has 15 residues. This specimen comes from a study of blood T cell repertoires in COVID-19.

This sequence joins TRBV7-2 and TRBJ2-3; D is uncertain. The TCR sequence derives from a man between 40 and 49 years old who had recovered from COVID-19. Input material: PBMCs or T cells enriched from blood (not recorded which). The CDR3 loop reads CASSPGWAGTDTQYF. The CDR3 DNA reads as TGTGCCAGCAGCCCTGGGTGGGCAGGCACAGATACGCAGTATTTT.